A single T cell receptor beta chain is shown here with its context. This entry belongs to a study of blood T cell repertoires in COVID-19. Libraries were prepared by immunoSEQ multiplex PCR; TCRdb keeps only in-frame clonotypes and omits some of them. Counted here are about 340,000 clones, 88% occurring once; the ten biggest clones make up just under 7.5%. Trimming pared 8 bases from V and 2 bases from J, leaving 24 bases between. Germline-derived CDR1 and CDR2 are MNHEY and SMNVEV (reference sequence). The CDR3 has 17 residues. The TCR sequence derives from a woman aged 70-85 years with COVID-19, enrolled during active disease. This sequence joins TRBV27 and TRBJ2-5; possible D gene TRBD1, 6 bases. The sequencing input was peripheral blood. The CDR3 nucleotides read TGTGCCAGCCCGTTACCCGAAACAGGGCTGGGGCAAGAGACCCAGTACTTC. Its protein product is CASPLPETGLGQETQYF.